This T cell receptor beta chain was documented in a study of blood T cell repertoires in COVID-19 (dated by TCRdb to 2018 to 2020). Describing the broader study: Samples covering the acute and convalescent phases of COVID-19 were provided by collaborators in the United States, Italy and Spain. The material from the prospective study consisted of cDNA or gDNA derived from T cells, B-cell-depleted T cells, or PBMCs. A de-identified subject ID, COVID-19 status, age in years and sex were almost always included in the sample metadata. Samples were obtained from the ongoing ImmuneRACE study (first 160 participants) and from 1,254 subjects provided by 6 global collaborators. Where available, HLA class I and class II types were obtained from metadata supplied by the sample provider rather than from assay-based typing. A freely available public database, intended as a resource for researchers studying the immune response to SARS-CoV-2, is where the repertoires were released. Deeply sampled blood TCRbeta repertoires from subjects exposed to, actively infected with, or recovered from COVID-19 were included in the dataset.

Notes on this clone: Its antigen remains unidentified. The sample holds no much larger clone one base away, and base qualities are not on file.

TCRbeta CDR3 regions were amplified from genomic DNA using the immunoSEQ Assay, a bias-controlled multiplex PCR. In the paper's pipeline: The number of nucleated cells in each sample was estimated from the amplification of reference gene primers within the assay. To quantify the absolute abundance of each unique TCRbeta CDR3 rearrangement, sequence reads were collapsed and filtered. Productive Simpson clonality was computed per sample as the square root of Simpson's diversity index over productive rearrangements. Imported from immuneACCESS, the table was reduced by TCRdb to in-frame sequences with V and J called. These copies leave out some clones; in studies compared against another copy, an unresolved V gene accounts for under half, and the cause of the remainder is not known. V, J and clone size were drawn from that table, and D and trimming were deduced from the DNA. In all, the sample holds around 66,000 clones, and around 80% of those were seen once. The biggest ten clones account for more than 9.5% of the sample.

The collaborating institutions used their own protocols to collect whole blood in K2EDTA tubes. For TCRbeta analysis, collaborator samples were shipped as frozen whole blood, as isolated PBMCs, or as DNA extracted from either sample type. What the authors observed across the whole study: Clinical and demographic metadata were provided uncurated, with the amount varying by source and participant.

Sequenced material: peripheral blood. This TCR derives from a human donor in a cohort sampled during active COVID-19.

The DNA sequence is TGTGCCAGCAGCACGTACGGGATGAACACTGAAGCTTTCTTT. Translation gives CASSTYGMNTEAFF. This chain is built from TRBV5-5 and TRBJ1-1, with the identity of the D gene unclear. The CDR3 spans 14 residues, from the cysteine through the phenylalanine. Only the CDR3 portion is preserved as DNA: 42 bases, with reading frame beginning at the first base. CDR1 is given as SGHKS and CDR2 as YYEKEE, both from the germline V gene (reference sequence). V is reduced by 4 bases and J by 0 bases, leaving a spacing of 10 bases between them.